This T cell receptor (beta chain) was recovered during a study of T-cell memory formation after mild COVID-19 (dated by TCRdb to the early 2020s). In the study overall: TCR sequence clusters from the two donors were found to be largely donor specific. T-cell clones expanding and contracting after mild COVID-19 in a couple of donors were tracked by longitudinal TCRalpha and TCRbeta repertoire sequencing. The cohort was made up of two young adult volunteers, one female and one male, who were previously healthy. The study at large found these results: Clones that contracted from day 15 to 85 showed balanced CD4/CD8 phenotypes, whereas a second wave of clones that expanded from day 15 to 37 leaned towards CD4+. The second-wave clones that peaked on day 37 were not confirmed to be SARS-CoV-2 specific. Some responding clones were detected in pre-infection memory, suggesting pre-existing cross-reactive memory T cells joined the SARS-CoV-2 response. Contracting CD4+ clones were found mainly in CM and EM memory subsets, while CD8+ clones were enriched in EMRA. The study covered only a couple of mild cases, and larger cohorts including severe cases with pre-infection samples were considered necessary.

The CDR3 runs 14 amino acids, cysteine and phenylalanine included. Just CDR3 DNA is preserved here, 42 bases in frame from base 1. Cut back by 3 bases and 4 bases, the V and J ends lie 10 bases apart. This clonotype was recorded a few times. Its antigen is not yet known. No much larger clone is present one base from it, and per-base qualities are unavailable. The data were produced on an Illumina NovaSeq 6000. Using 5'RACE with constant-segment primers, TCRalpha and TCRbeta cDNA libraries were constructed, with sample barcodes and unique molecular identifiers added in the process. Trizol reagent was used to extract RNA from every sample. The libraries were amplified in two PCR steps, and the second step added a second sample barcode and Illumina TruSeq adapters. Sequencing of libraries was performed on an Illumina NovaSeq with 2 x 150 bp paired-end reads. Per the original workflow: Demultiplexing of reads and collapsing into UMI-guided consensus sequences were performed with migec v1.2.7. Using mixcr v2.1.11, UMI consensuses were aligned to TRA and TRB V and J templates and then assembled into clonotypes. Clonotypes were classified as expanded or contracted when called significant by both edgeR and NoisET, with noise models trained on biological replicates. For edgeR calls, the cutoffs were a false discovery rate-adjusted p below 0.01 and a log2 fold-change threshold of 1. PCA with hierarchical clustering of max-normalized trajectories of the 1000 most abundant clonotypes was used as exploratory dynamics analysis. The CD4 or CD8 phenotype of responding clones was assigned using the separately sequenced CD4+ and CD8+ repertoires. Starting from the raw public reads, TCRdb applied fastp trimming at Q25, assembled clones with MiXCR and retained in-frame beta chains. Identical CDR3 protein sequences are pooled into one entry, listed with their most common genes and DNA. It is TCRdb's table, rather than the study itself, that gives the V and J calls and clone size. A total of a few hundred thousand distinct CDR3 sequences appear in this sample, under 8.5% of them only once. The ten largest clones add up to less than 25% of the sample.

PBMCs were isolated by Ficoll-Paque density gradient centrifugation. The source material was PBMCs or a T cell subset sorted from them (not recorded which). The chain links TRBV12-3 or TRBV12-4 with TRBJ1-3; matching of 5 bases hints at TRBD1 as the D gene. This sequence was found in a man between 18 and 29 years old who had mild COVID-19 (a few samples of this study predate the infection). The sample titles of this study are shuffled in the database, so cell type and time point are left out; the donor was told from shared clones. The nucleotide sequence is TGTGCCAGCAGTTTGTCGGGGGTCGGAAACACCATATATTTT. This codes for CASSLSGVGNTIYF.